This T cell receptor beta chain was identified in a study of monozygotic twins with cystic fibrosis. Looking at the study overall: Around 3 micrograms of fragmented DNA underwent approximately 15 PCR cycles for library preparation. Study results and limitations: J usage was most co-twin-similar in 8 of 16 pairs, V in 13. Age, concordance and disease severity did not associate with shared CDR3 numbers. Unrelated CF individuals shared fewer identical clonotypes than monozygotic CF twins.

CDR3 length equals 15 residues. The V and J ends lost 7 bases and 2 bases, in that order; junction bases with no gene match: 5. Germline V gives CDR1 SNHLY, CDR2 FYNNEI. Sequenced by immunoSEQ multiplex PCR; TCRdb stores in-frame clones only, minus some. The sample gives around 21,000 clones, 85% to 90% of which show up once; roughly 1.2% is in the top ten. With respect to this clone: Its antigen is not identified.

Sequencing input: blood. The genes are TRBV2 and TRBJ2-2, with 9 nucleotides matching TRBD1. The TCR was taken from a woman aged 25 to 39 with cystic fibrosis. The CDR3 sequence: CASTEDRGNTGELFF. Here the CDR3 DNA reads TGTGCCAGCACAGAGGACAGGGGAAACACCGGGGAGCTGTTTTTT.